Below are 27 T cell receptor beta chains sequenced from a single sample in a study of T cells in tuberculosis. The protocol was immunoSEQ multiplex PCR, while the TCRdb copy is restricted to in-frame clones and leaves out a portion. Found here are about 88,000 clones, about nine tenths of them singletons; the top ten hold about 1.9%. Thawed, overnight-rested PBMC were stained with GMM-loaded CD1B tetramer, viability dye and anti-CD3, then sorted. CD1B tetramers were loaded with Rhodococcus equi-derived C32 glucose monomycolate. Sequencing used CD1b-GMM tetramer-negative cells sorted from PBMCs. These receptor sequences come from an adult woman with latent tuberculosis.

This chain uses TRBV7-8 with TRBJ2-2; D is undetermined. The CDR3 loop spans 18 amino acids. In germline, CDR1 is SGHVS, CDR2 FQNEAQ. Trimming stripped 0 bases from V and 0 bases from J, with 14 bases between. The CDR3 is CASSLARKMFANTGELFF. The CDR3 nucleotides are TGTGCCAGCAGCTTAGCGCGGAAGATGTTCGCGAACACCGGGGAGCTGTTTTTT. The variable domain in full, with the rest retrieved from reference TRBV7-8 and TRBJ2-2, is GAGVSQSPRYKVAKRGQDVALRCDPISGHVSLFWYQQALGQGPEFLTYFQNEAQLDKSGLPSDRFFAERPEGSVSTLKIQRTQQEDSAVYLCASSLARKMFANTGELFFGEGSRLTVL.

CDR3 sequence (DNA): TGTGCCAGCACCATGGGGACAGCCGAGGAGGGCCTGACTTTC. Its protein is CASTMGTAEEGLTF. The rearrangement links TRBV6-6 to TRBJ2-6; TRBD1 is a possible D gene (7 bases). The ends were cut back, 7 bases at V and 15 bases at J, with 22 bases in the middle. The germline gives CDR1 MNHNY, CDR2 SVGAGI (reference sequence). The CDR3 consists of 14 residues.

Comments on this clone: Other DNA sequences in this specimen translate into the identical CDR3. CDR3 protein: CASSPSTGVYGYTF. The CDR3 region has the DNA TGTGCCAGCAGCCCCTCGACAGGCGTCTATGGCTACACCTTC. This chain links TRBV28 with TRBJ1-2; possible D gene TRBD1, 6 bases. The length of the CDR3 is 14 residues. Deletions cut 6 bases from V and 4 bases from J, with 15 bases between. CDR1 and CDR2 (germline): MDHEN, SYDVKM.

The CDR3 spells CASGAGQGANGELFF. CDR3 nucleotide sequence: TGTGCCAGTGGGGCTGGACAGGGGGCAAACGGGGAGCTGTTTTTT. The chain carries TRBV2 and TRBJ2-2, with TRBD1 matching over 11 bases. The CDR3 loop spans 15 amino acids. The V gene's germline CDR1 is SNHLY and CDR2 FYNNEI. The V segment lost 9 bases and the J segment 7 bases; nucleotides outside the gene matches: 10.

The gene calls are TRBV19 and TRBJ1-5; tentative D call: TRBD1 (5 bases). Trimming removed 3 bases from V and 3 bases from J, with 12 bases in between. Germline V lookup: CDR1 LNHDA, CDR2 SQIVND (reference sequence). The CDR3 contains 15 residues. CDR3 coding DNA: TGTGCCAGTAGTATTTGGGGGGGTAACAATCAGCCCCAGCATTTT. This codes for CASSIWGGNNQPQHF.

V is TRBV4-1 and J is TRBJ1-6, with unresolved D. V was pared by 0 bases and J by 8 bases, with 11 bases between. The CDR3 covers 15 residues. Germline V lookup: CDR1 MGHRA, CDR2 YSYEKL. The CDR3 reads CASSQDDIPYSPLHF. The CDR3, as DNA: TGCGCCAGCAGCCAAGACGACATCCCCTATTCACCCCTCCACTTT.

The CDR3 protein is CASSERGLNYGYTF. In DNA form, the CDR3 reads TGCGCCAGCAGTGAGAGGGGGCTGAACTATGGCTACACCTTC. J is TRBJ1-2 and V is TRBV10-2; 7 bases fit TRBD1. The ends lost 2 bases at V and 2 bases at J; junction bases unmatched: 2. The CDR3 is 14 amino acids. Per germline, CDR1 WSHSY and CDR2 SAAADI.

In its sample, this clone was seen once. V is TRBV7-2 and J is TRBJ2-2; D gene ambiguous. Germline V gene data show CDR1 as SGHTA and CDR2 as FQGNSA. The CDR3 runs to 13 residues. The V gene lost 5 bases and the J gene lost 8 bases, with 12 bases spanning the gap. CDR3 region: CASSLQTPGELFF. The CDR3 DNA sequence: TGTGCCAGCAGCCTTCAAACACCGGGGGAGCTGTTTTTT.

The chain employs TRBV6-5 and TRBJ1-1, with D perhaps TRBD1 (5 bases). The CDR3 totals 13 residues. Germline CDR1 reads MNHEY; CDR2 reads SVGAGI. V shed 9 bases and J shed 10 bases, with 21 bases lying between them. CDR3 region: CASHTAGGEGAFF. In DNA, the CDR3 is TGTGCCAGTCATACCGCAGGAGGGGAAGGAGCTTTCTTT.

This clone was found a few times. This chain uses TRBV4-1 with TRBJ1-2; D is ambiguous. CDR3 length: 13 residues. Germline values: CDR1 MGHRA, CDR2 YSYEKL. V gave up 0 bases and J gave up 8 bases, with 10 bases separating them. The CDR3: CASSQDSARGYTF. CDR3 DNA: TGCGCCAGCAGCCAAGATTCGGCCAGGGGCTACACCTTC.

This chain links TRBV28 with TRBJ2-5; 9 bases fit TRBD2. V dropped 5 bases and J dropped 2; count of bases not matched to a gene: 6. The CDR3 consists of 15 residues. Germline CDR1 MDHEN, CDR2 SYDVKM. The CDR3 DNA is TGTGCCAGCAGTCCCCTAGCGGGGAGTCAAGAGACCCAGTACTTC. Amino acid sequence: CASSPLAGSQETQYF.

The J gene is TRBJ2-5, the V gene TRBV11-3; TRBD2 might be the D (6 bases). The V end lost 5 bases, the J end lost 5 bases, and 18 bases lay between the germline ends. In germline, CDR1 is SGHNT, CDR2 YENEEA. This CDR3 comprises 15 residues. The CDR3 sequence: CASSLGTSTGETQYF. CDR3 DNA: TGTGCCAGCAGCCTGGGGACTTCCACCGGGGAGACCCAGTACTTC.

This clone was seen only once. This chain uses TRBV6-5 with TRBJ1-6; 7 nucleotides agree with TRBD1. Germline V CDR1 and CDR2: MNHEY, SVGAGI. The CDR3 contains 16 residues. V shed 0 bases and J 3 bases; nucleotides not matched to a gene: 2. CDR3 DNA: TGTGCCAGCAGTTACTCGGGGACAGTCTATAATTCACCCCTCCACTTT. It is translated as CASSYSGTVYNSPLHF.

The chain carries TRBV29-1 and TRBJ1-2, with 9 bases aligning to TRBD1. V gave up 7 bases and J gave up 6 bases; unmatched junction bases: 12. Germline V gene data show CDR1 as SQVTM and CDR2 as ANQGSEA. The CDR3 is 14 residues long. Here the CDR3 DNA reads TGCAGCGCCCGGGACAGGGCTGGGTCGGATGGCTACACCTTC. Its translation is CSARDRAGSDGYTF.

V usage is TRBV6-6 and J usage is TRBJ2-7; 9 bases fit TRBD1. CDR3 size: 14 residues. CDR1 is MNHNY, CDR2 SVGAGI, per germline (reference sequence). The trim removed 5 bases at V and 2 bases at J, leaving 4 bases unmatched. CDR3 bases: TGTGCCAGCAGTCGCACAGGGGGCCCCTACGAGCAGTACGTC. Its protein is CASSRTGGPYEQYV.

The V and J genes are TRBV6-4 and TRBJ1-2, with 10 bases fitting TRBD1. V shed 2 bases, J shed 2 bases, and the junction held 2 bases outside the gene matches. The germline V gene encodes CDR1 MRHNA and CDR2 SNTAGT. The CDR3 totals 15 residues. CDR3 protein: CASSDTGQGNYGYTF. The CDR3 DNA sequence: TGTGCCAGCAGTGACACGGGACAGGGGAACTATGGCTACACCTTC.

This chain links TRBV11-2 with TRBJ2-1, with 8 bases that match TRBD2. Germline V CDR1 and CDR2: SGHAT, FQNNGV. Losses at the gene ends were 4 bases for V and 8 bases for J; bases not matched to a gene: 10. This CDR3 region has 15 residues. In DNA form, the CDR3 reads TGTGCCAGCAGCTCTTACGGGACTAGTTACGATGAGCAGTTCTTC. Translated, it gives CASSSYGTSYDEQFF.

The J gene is TRBJ2-5, the V gene TRBV7-8, with D possibly TRBD1 on 5 matching bases. This CDR3 has 13 residues. Germline V gene sequence: CDR1 SGHVS, CDR2 FQNEAQ. The germline V and J ends were trimmed by 6 bases and 5 bases, with 13 bases remaining between them. The CDR3: CASRSGLGETQYF. The CDR3 DNA follows: TGTGCCAGCAGGTCAGGGTTGGGGGAGACCCAGTACTTC.

The V and J genes are TRBV7-9 and TRBJ2-2; D remains unclear. This CDR3 region has 15 residues. V was trimmed by 4 bases and J by 1 base, leaving 10 bases between them. CDR1 SEHNR and CDR2 FQNEAQ come from the germline V gene (reference sequence). CDR3 coding DNA: TGTGCCAGCAGCTCCTCTTGGCAGAACACCGGGGAGCTGTTTTTT. It translates to CASSSSWQNTGELFF.

V usage is TRBV19 and J usage is TRBJ2-2; TRBD2 matches at 13 bases. The CDR3 spans 18 residues. Losses at the gene ends were 3 bases for V and 2 bases for J; bases not matched to a gene: 6. CDR1 is LNHDA and CDR2 is SQIVND in the germline V gene (reference sequence). The CDR3 here is CASSIKGLAGVNTGELFF. The CDR3 DNA reads TGTGCCAGTAGTATTAAAGGACTAGCGGGGGTTAACACCGGGGAGCTGTTTTTT.

The rearrangement joins TRBV5-4 to TRBJ2-2; the D gene is possibly TRBD1 (5 bases). V lost 2 bases and J 3 bases, leaving 8 bases between the germline ends. Germline CDR1 is SGHNT and CDR2 is YYREEE (reference sequence). The CDR3 has 14 residues. CDR3 sequence (DNA): TGTGCCAGCAGCTTCGACAGCTACACCGGGGAGCTGTTTTTT. This codes for CASSFDSYTGELFF. Full variable domain (missing parts from reference TRBV5-4 and TRBJ2-2): ETGVTQSPTHLIKTRGQQVTLRCSSQSGHNTVSWYQQALGQGPQFIFQYYREEENGRGNFPPRFSGLQFPNYSSELNVNALELDDSALYLCASSFDSYTGELFFGEGSRLTVL.

The genes are TRBV7-8 and TRBJ2-7; D remains ambiguous. With 1 base removed from V and 4 bases from J, the gap between germline ends came to 11 bases. The CDR3 has 14 amino acids. CDR1 and CDR2 (germline): SGHVS, FQNEAQ. As DNA, the CDR3 is TGTGCCAGCAGCTTAGAATTTGATGCGTACGAGCAGTACTTC. Translating gives CASSLEFDAYEQYF.

The CDR3 DNA sequence: TGTGCCAGCAGCTTAAGCCTGTTCGACAGTAAGCAGTTCTTC. Translation: CASSLSLFDSKQFF. The V call is TRBV9, the J call TRBJ2-1, with TRBD1 as a possible D gene (5 bases). The CDR3 has 14 residues. V was clipped by 4 bases and J by 11 bases, with 19 bases between them. CDR1 and CDR2 from the germline V gene are SGDLS and YYNGEE.

This chain connects TRBV19 to TRBJ2-7, with 8 nucleotides matching TRBD1. The germline V gene has CDR1 LNHDA and CDR2 SQIVND (reference sequence). The CDR3 spans 15 residues. V trimming: 4 bases; J trimming: 5 bases; junction bases outside the gene matches: 10. CDR3 region: CASSTTGGTPNEQYF. As DNA, the CDR3 is TGTGCCAGTAGTACCACAGGGGGAACGCCCAACGAGCAGTACTTC.

The genes are TRBV11-3 and TRBJ2-5; tentatively, D is TRBD1 (6 bases). V was cut by 6 bases and J by 2 bases, with 16 bases left in between. CDR1 and CDR2 from the germline V gene are SGHNT and YENEEA. The CDR3 extends over 15 amino acids. The CDR3 coding sequence is TGTGCCAGCAGGTCACAGGGTTTGACGCAAGAGACCCAGTACTTC. It encodes CASRSQGLTQETQYF.

This clone showed up just once. The chain carries TRBV7-6 and TRBJ1-2; 8 bases fit TRBD1. The V gene end was trimmed by 5 bases and the J gene end by 1 base; junction bases not matched to a gene: 15. Germline CDR1 and CDR2: SGHVS and FNYEAQ. The CDR3 is 18 amino acids. The DNA for the CDR3 is TGTGCCAGCAGCCCCACCCCCTTCGGGACAGGCCATAACTATGGCTACACCTTC. It specifies CASSPTPFGTGHNYGYTF.

This chain uses TRBV6-6 with TRBJ1-1, with D possibly matching TRBD1 (6 bases). There are 15 residues in the CDR3. The V end lost 2 bases, the J end lost 1 base, and 11 bases lay between the germline ends. Germline V gives CDR1 MNHNY, CDR2 SVGAGI (reference sequence). DNA of the CDR3: TGTGCCAGCAGTTACCCCCTGGGACAGAACACTGAAGCTTTCTTT. It yields the protein CASSYPLGQNTEAFF.